This TCR beta chain appears in the sequencing data of a study of cytomegalovirus exposure and HLA in healthy donors. Study information: For the approximately 390 genotyped donors, roughly 80% fell within the Caucasian-associated ancestry cluster. General study findings and limits: The authors listed over 150 TCR beta chains as cytomegalovirus-associated. A later analysis found TCR association rates differed by HLA locus, highest for DRB1 and lowest for HLA-C. Most CMV-associated TCR beta chains appeared HLA-restricted in a later analysis.

It was with 60 Vbeta and 13 Jbeta primers that the PCR ran. TCRdb's table, derived via immunoSEQ multiplex PCR, lists solely in-frame clones and lacks some. The sample lists about 170,000 clones, about 88% occurring once. This CDR3 is 19 amino acids long. The junction had 9 bases not matched to a gene; V was cut back by 0 bases and J by 2 bases. Germline CDR1 LGHNA, CDR2 YSLEER. With respect to this clone: Its antigen is unknown.

Input material: PBMCs. The genes are TRBV4-3 and TRBJ2-1; TRBD2 agrees at 11 bases. This receptor was obtained from a man aged 30 to 45 in good health and CMV-seropositive. In DNA form, the CDR3 reads TGCGCCAGCAGCCAAGATGAGACTAGCGGGGTCCATACCTACAATGAGCAGTTCTTC. As protein: CASSQDETSGVHTYNEQFF.